This TCR beta chain was sequenced during a study of cytomegalovirus exposure and HLA in healthy donors. Across the whole study: One earlier analysis, a look at 150 million to 200 million T cells, found some 100 million unique TCR beta sequences.

Notes on the study in general: In a later analysis, a genetic analysis reported fewer productive-TCR N-insertions in an Asian-associated ancestry cluster than the cohort average. Presence/absence analyses treated sequencing depth as roughly uniform across donors.

The PCR employed 60 Vbeta primers together with 13 Jbeta primers. Only in-frame clones appear in the TCRdb table, and some are missing; sequencing was by immunoSEQ multiplex PCR. The table lists over 120,000 clones, 75% to 85% of them singletons, with 2.4% in the top ten. Donors sampled were nominally healthy, though unrecorded immune exposures were likely. Details on this clone: As yet, its antigen is unknown.

The TCR sequence derives from a woman younger than 35 in good health and CMV-seropositive. Sequencing used PBMCs.

CDR3: CAISEEGKETQYF. The CDR3 DNA follows: TGTGCCATCAGTGAAGAGGGAAAAGAGACCCAGTACTTC. This chain links TRBV10-3 with TRBJ2-5, with D maybe TRBD2 (5 bases). Germline CDR1 and CDR2: ENHRY and SYGVKD. The CDR3 is made up of 13 amino acids. Trimming left V 3 bases short and J 3 bases short, with 8 bases between.